A few counts support the clone carrying this T cell receptor beta chain. Its target is not known. In the PCR, 60 Vbeta and 13 Jbeta primers were used. Per the original data handling: Per a later analysis, the number of unique TCR beta chains was around 80 million, of which some 10 million were shared. Measured with immunoSEQ multiplex PCR; TCRdb has only the in-frame clones, and not every one. V and J calls and clone size are copied from that table; D and trimming were computed from the DNA. The data hold about 97,000 clones, with approximately 80% observed a single time. This sample is part of a study of cytomegalovirus exposure and HLA in healthy donors. Study-level points and caveats: Testing in vitro showed a few CMV-associated chains specific for CMV antigens. Later on, an analysis showed TCR association rates differing by HLA locus, with DRB1 the most and HLA-C the fewest. Accurate prediction of HLA-A and HLA-B alleles (for most subjects) was reportedly achieved from TCR beta sequences.

V shed 1 base, J shed 3 bases, and the junction held 5 bases outside the gene matches. The CDR3 is 16 amino acids. Germline CDR1 and CDR2: SGDLS and YYNGEE. This sequence was found in a male donor in good health and CMV-seropositive. The V and J genes are TRBV9 and TRBJ1-4; the match to TRBD1 covers 8 bases. Sequencing input: PBMCs. CDR3 sequence reads: CASSVRPGGSNEKLFF. CDR3 bases: TGTGCCAGCAGCGTACGCCCAGGGGGCTCTAATGAAAAACTGTTTTTT.